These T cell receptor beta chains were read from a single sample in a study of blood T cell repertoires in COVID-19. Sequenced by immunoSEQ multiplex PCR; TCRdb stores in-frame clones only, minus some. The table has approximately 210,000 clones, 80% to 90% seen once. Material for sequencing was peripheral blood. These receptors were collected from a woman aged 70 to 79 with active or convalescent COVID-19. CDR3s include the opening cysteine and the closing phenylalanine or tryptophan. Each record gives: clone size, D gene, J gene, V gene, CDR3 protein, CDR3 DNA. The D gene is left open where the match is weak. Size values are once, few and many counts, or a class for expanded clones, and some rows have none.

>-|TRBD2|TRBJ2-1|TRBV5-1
CASSLESLAGSYNEQFF
TGCGCCAGCAGCTTGGAGTCACTAGCGGGCTCCTACAATGAGCAGTTCTTC
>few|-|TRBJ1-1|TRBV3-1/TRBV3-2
CASTPQGLNTEAFF
TGTGCCAGCACCCCACAGGGCTTGAACACTGAAGCTTTCTTT
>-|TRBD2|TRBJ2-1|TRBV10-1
CANPAGAGVCQFF
TGCGCCAACCCTGCCGGGGCGGGAGTTTGTCAGTTCTTC
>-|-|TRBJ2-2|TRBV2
CASRKGTTGELFF
TGTGCCAGCAGGAAAGGGACTACCGGGGAGCTGTTTTTT
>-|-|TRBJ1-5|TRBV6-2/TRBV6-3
CASSTSTRDQPQHF
TGTGCCAGCAGTACGTCCACCAGGGATCAGCCCCAGCATTTT
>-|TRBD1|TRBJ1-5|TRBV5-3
CARSLDRTGGLENQPQHF
TGTGCCAGAAGCTTGGATCGGACAGGGGGCTTAGAGAATCAGCCCCAGCATTTT
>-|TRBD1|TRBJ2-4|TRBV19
CATQGTVNIQYF
TGTGCCACCCAGGGGACAGTAAACATTCAGTACTTC
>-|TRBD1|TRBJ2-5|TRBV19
CASSWTGVSQETQYF
TGTGCCAGTAGTTGGACAGGGGTTTCCCAAGAGACCCAGTACTTC
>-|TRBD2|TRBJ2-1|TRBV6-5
CASSRQREGRNEQFF
TGTGCCAGCAGTCGTCAGCGGGAGGGTCGGAATGAGCAGTTCTTC
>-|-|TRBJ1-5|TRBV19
CASMTRGFNQPQHF
TGTGCCAGTATGACCAGGGGATTCAATCAGCCCCAGCATTTT
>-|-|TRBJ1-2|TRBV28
CAATGNYGYTF
TGTGCCGCTACAGGGAACTATGGCTACACCTTC
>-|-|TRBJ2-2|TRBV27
CASSSTGHGELFF
TGTGCCAGCAGTTCGACAGGACACGGGGAGCTGTTTTTT
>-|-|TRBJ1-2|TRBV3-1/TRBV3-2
CASRAPIRRGYYGYTF
TGTGCCAGCAGGGCCCCTATACGCAGGGGTTACTATGGCTACACCTTC
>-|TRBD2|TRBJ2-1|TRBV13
CASSSYSGTSGAYNEQFF
TGTGCCAGCAGCTCCTATTCCGGGACTAGCGGAGCTTACAATGAGCAGTTCTTC
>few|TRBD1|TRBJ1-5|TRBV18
CASSSTGVGQPQHF
TGTGCCAGCTCATCAACAGGGGTCGGTCAGCCCCAGCATTTT
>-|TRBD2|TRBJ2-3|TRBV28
CASSPRLAGFINTQYF
TGTGCCAGCAGCCCTCGACTAGCGGGATTCATAAATACGCAGTATTTT
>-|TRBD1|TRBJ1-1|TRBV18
CASSPRDSGPNTEAFF
TGTGCCAGCTCACCAAGGGACAGTGGCCCGAACACTGAAGCTTTCTTT
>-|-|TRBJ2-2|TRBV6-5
CASSWGLANTGELFF
TGTGCCAGTTCTTGGGGACTTGCGAACACCGGGGAGCTGTTTTTT
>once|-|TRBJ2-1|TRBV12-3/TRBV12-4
CASTLTELDEQFF
TGTGCCAGCACACTGACGGAGCTAGATGAGCAGTTCTTC
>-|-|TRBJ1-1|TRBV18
CASSPVAGGTEAFF
TGTGCCAGCTCACCAGTGGCGGGGGGCACTGAAGCTTTCTTT
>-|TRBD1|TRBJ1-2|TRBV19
CASASSPGQGAYGYTF
TGTGCCAGTGCCTCCTCGCCAGGACAGGGGGCCTATGGCTACACCTTC
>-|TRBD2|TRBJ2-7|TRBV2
CASPTSGSPAYEQYF
TGTGCCAGCCCAACTAGCGGGAGCCCCGCGTACGAGCAGTACTTC
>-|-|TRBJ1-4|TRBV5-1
CASSLAQLTTNEKLFF
TGCGCCAGCAGCTTGGCCCAACTTACAACTAATGAAAAACTGTTTTTT
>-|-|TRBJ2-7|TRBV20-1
CSARGAYEQYF
TGCAGTGCACGGGGGGCTTACGAGCAGTACTTC
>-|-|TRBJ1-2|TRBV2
CASSEMVGRVDYGYTF
TGTGCCAGCAGTGAAATGGTTGGCAGGGTAGATTATGGCTACACCTTC
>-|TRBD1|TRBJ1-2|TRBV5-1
CASSWVTGGYGYTF
TGCGCCAGCAGCTGGGTGACAGGGGGATATGGCTACACCTTC
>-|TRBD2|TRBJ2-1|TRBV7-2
CASSAEAGTYNEQFF
TGTGCCAGCAGCGCCGAAGCGGGAACCTACAATGAGCAGTTCTTC
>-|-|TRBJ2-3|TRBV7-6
CASSSSSADSDTQYF
TGTGCCAGCAGCTCCTCTAGCGCAGATTCCGATACGCAGTATTTT
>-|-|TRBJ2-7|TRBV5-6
CASSHRRQLIYEQYF
TGTGCCAGCAGCCACCGGAGACAGTTAATCTACGAGCAGTACTTC
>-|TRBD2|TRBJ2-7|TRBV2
CASGYAAGVAYEQYF
TGTGCCAGCGGCTACGCGGCGGGAGTGGCCTACGAGCAGTACTTC
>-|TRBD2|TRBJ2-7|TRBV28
CASSSGSGRGYEQYF
TGTGCCAGCAGTTCAGGTAGCGGGAGGGGCTACGAGCAGTACTTC
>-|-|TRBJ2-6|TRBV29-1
CSVTNRGSGANVLTF
TGCAGCGTCACGAACCGGGGCTCTGGGGCCAACGTCCTGACTTTC
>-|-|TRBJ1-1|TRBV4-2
CASSQGRGGRGPRGLDTEAFF
TGTGCCAGCAGCCAAGGGCGGGGGGGCCGTGGTCCTCGCGGCTTGGACACTGAAGCTTTCTTT
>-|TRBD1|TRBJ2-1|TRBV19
CASSPGTGAGDEQFF
TGTGCCAGTAGTCCAGGGACAGGCGCAGGGGATGAGCAGTTCTTC
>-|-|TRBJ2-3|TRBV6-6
CASSWTAVADTQYF
TGTGCCAGCAGCTGGACAGCAGTCGCAGATACGCAGTATTTT
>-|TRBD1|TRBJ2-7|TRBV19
CASSMGTGIPYEQYF
TGTGCCAGTAGTATGGGGACAGGGATCCCCTACGAGCAGTACTTC
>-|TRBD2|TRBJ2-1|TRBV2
CASSPLAGGSYNEQFF
TGTGCCAGCAGTCCTTTAGCGGGAGGGTCCTACAATGAGCAGTTCTTC
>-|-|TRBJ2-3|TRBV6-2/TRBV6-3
CASSYPADTQYF
TGTGCCAGCAGTTACCCAGCAGATACGCAGTATTTT
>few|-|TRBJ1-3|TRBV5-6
CASSARGRGSGNTIYF
TGTGCCAGCAGCGCGCGGGGGCGAGGGTCTGGAAACACCATATATTTT
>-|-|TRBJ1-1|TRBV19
CASSTRTANTEAFF
TGTGCCAGTAGTACACGGACAGCGAACACTGAAGCTTTCTTT
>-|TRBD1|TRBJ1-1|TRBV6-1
CASSDPGTGVRDTEAFF
TGTGCCAGCAGTGACCCCGGGACAGGGGTTCGGGACACTGAAGCTTTCTTT
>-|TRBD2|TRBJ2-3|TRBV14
CASSQAGGVTDTQYF
TGTGCCAGCAGCCAGGCGGGAGGGGTCACAGATACGCAGTATTTT
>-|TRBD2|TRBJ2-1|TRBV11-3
CASSLSGRAFYNEQFF
TGTGCCAGCAGCTTAAGCGGGAGGGCCTTTTACAATGAGCAGTTCTTC
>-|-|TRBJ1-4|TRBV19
CASSTSSATNEKLFF
TGTGCCAGTAGTACCTCGTCAGCAACTAATGAAAAACTGTTTTTT
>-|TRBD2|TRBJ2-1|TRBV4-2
CASSQVAGGYYNEQFF
TGTGCCAGCAGCCAAGTAGCGGGAGGGTACTACAATGAGCAGTTCTTC
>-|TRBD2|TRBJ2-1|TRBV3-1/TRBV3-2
CASSQTSGNEQFF
TGTGCCAGCAGCCAGACTAGCGGTAATGAGCAGTTCTTC
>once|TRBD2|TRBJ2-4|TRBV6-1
CASSDLQGTSGNIQYF
TGTGCCAGCAGTGATCTACAGGGGACTAGCGGTAACATTCAGTACTTC
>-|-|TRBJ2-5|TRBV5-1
CASSLGATGKETQYF
TGCGCCAGCAGCTTGGGGGCAACAGGGAAAGAGACCCAGTACTTC
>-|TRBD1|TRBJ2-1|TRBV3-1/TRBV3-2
CASSRTGVEQFF
TGTGCCAGCAGCCGGACAGGGGTTGAGCAGTTCTTC
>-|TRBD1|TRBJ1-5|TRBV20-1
CSARADRDQHF
TGCAGTGCTAGAGCTGACAGGGACCAGCATTTT
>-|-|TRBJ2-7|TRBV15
CATSRDRGEYEQYF
TGTGCCACCAGCAGAGACAGGGGCGAGTACGAGCAGTACTTC